This T cell receptor beta chain comes out of a study of blood T cell repertoires in COVID-19. Whole-study context: There were acute and convalescent COVID-19 samples, and they came from the United States, Italy and Spain. Sources were T cells, B-cell-depleted T cells, or PBMCs; the material itself was cDNA or gDNA.

Per the study methods: From reference gene primer amplification, estimates of nucleated cell counts were derived. Profiling relied on immunoSEQ multiplex PCR, and the TCRdb table lists in-frame clones only, not all of them. D and trimming were read from the DNA, whereas the V and J calls and clone size are those reported in that table. Of some 370,000 clones in the sample, around 87% are singletons; the top ten hold about 10%. Seattle-derived patients entered the study during active infection and were followed longitudinally. The V gene end was trimmed by 4 bases and the J gene end by 5 bases; junction bases not matched to a gene: 3. This CDR3 comprises 13 residues. Germline assignment: CDR1 SGHRS and CDR2 YFSETQ.

This receptor was taken from a woman in her twenties or thirties with COVID-19, enrolled during active disease. The rearrangement uses TRBV5-1 and TRBJ2-7, with 10 bases identical to TRBD1. Sequenced material: peripheral blood. In DNA, the CDR3 is TGCGCCAGCAGCAAGGGACAGGGGAACGAGCAGTACTTC. Translating gives CASSKGQGNEQYF. Drawing the rest from reference TRBV5-1 and TRBJ2-7, the complete variable domain is KAGVTQTPRYLIKTRGQQVTLSCSPISGHRSVSWYQQTPGQGLQFLFEYFSETQRNKGNFPGRFSGRQFSNSRSEMNVSTLELGDSALYLCASSKGQGNEQYFGPGTRLTVT.